This is a list of T cell receptor beta chains from one sample in a study of T cell repertoires in ileal Crohn's disease. Here immunoSEQ multiplex PCR was the method, and the copy in TCRdb shows in-frame clones only, minus some. The sample holds about 3,000 clones, roughly 88% seen once. Sequencing used ileal tissue. The receptor source for this set is an adult with Crohn's disease. CDR3s include the opening cysteine and the closing phenylalanine or tryptophan. Each record gives: J gene, V gene, D gene, clone size, CDR3 protein, CDR3 DNA. The D gene is left open where the match is weak. Not all rows give a size; the values are once, few, many and, for expanded clones, a class.

TRBJ2-1 TRBV10-2 TRBD2 - CASSGLAVPQFF TGCGCCAGCAGTGGCCTAGCGGTACCGCAGTTCTTC
TRBJ1-3 TRBV29-1 TRBD1 few CSVDTGDQNTIYF TGCAGCGTTGACACAGGGGATCAAAACACCATATATTTT
TRBJ2-6 TRBV28 TRBD1 - CASSRRAGGAGANVLTF TGTGCCAGCAGCCGGAGGGCAGGGGGCGCTGGGGCCAACGTCCTGACTTTC
TRBJ2-3 TRBV7-9 TRBD2 - CASSIQRGGSTDTQYF TGTGCCAGCAGCATACAGCGGGGGGGCAGCACAGATACGCAGTATTTT
TRBJ1-1 TRBV4-2 TRBD1 - CASSQDLTGALNTEAFF TGTGCCAGCAGCCAAGACCTGACAGGGGCACTGAACACTGAAGCTTTCTTT
TRBJ2-7 TRBV5-1 - - CASSLGGQQTYEQYF TGCGCCAGCAGCCTCGGGGGACAGCAAACCTACGAGCAGTACTTC
TRBJ2-7 TRBV6-1 TRBD2 - CASSGSGGDTYEQYF TGTGCCAGCAGTGGTAGCGGGGGGGACACCTACGAGCAGTACTTC
TRBJ2-1 TRBV5-1 TRBD1 - CASSLLTGGLDEQFF TGCGCCAGCAGCTTGCTCACAGGGGGCTTGGATGAGCAGTTCTTC
TRBJ2-3 TRBV9 TRBD2 - CASSVGTSGSTDTQYF TGTGCCAGCAGTGTAGGGACTAGCGGAAGCACAGATACGCAGTATTTT
TRBJ2-1 TRBV6-5 - few CASSYSAGWRNEQFF TGTGCCAGCAGTTACTCTGCAGGGTGGAGAAATGAGCAGTTCTTC
TRBJ1-4 TRBV28 - - CASSPRRYYEKLFF TGTGCCAGCAGCCCTAGGAGGTACTATGAAAAACTGTTTTTT
TRBJ2-2 TRBV7-8 TRBD2 - CASSLGSSGITGELFF TGTGCCAGCAGCTTAGGGTCTAGCGGGATTACCGGGGAGCTGTTTTTT
TRBJ1-3 TRBV19 - - CASSIQGSSSGNTIYF TGTGCCAGTAGTATCCAGGGGTCGAGCTCTGGAAACACCATATATTTT
TRBJ2-2 TRBV10-3 TRBD2 - CAISESPTSGTPLGTGELFF TGTGCCATCAGTGAGTCTCCCACGAGCGGGACGCCGCTCGGAACCGGGGAGCTGTTTTTT
TRBJ2-3 TRBV6-4 - - CASSDGQNTDTQYF TGTGCCAGCAGTGACGGTCAGAACACAGATACGCAGTATTTT
TRBJ1-3 TRBV28 TRBD1 - CASSLFGQGASGNTIYF TGTGCCAGCAGTTTATTTGGACAGGGGGCGTCCGGAAACACCATATATTTT
TRBJ2-7 TRBV6-5 - - CASSYILTSYEQYF TGTGCCAGCAGTTACATCCTGACCTCCTACGAGCAGTACTTC
TRBJ2-7 TRBV5-1 - - CASSAGQVAVYEQYF TGCGCCAGCAGCGCGGGGCAGGTAGCCGTCTACGAGCAGTACTTC
TRBJ1-5 TRBV5-4 - - CASSPDVGSNQPQHF TGTGCCAGCAGCCCCGATGTCGGGAGCAATCAGCCCCAGCATTTT
TRBJ1-2 TRBV10-1 TRBD1 - CADLGRGLYGYTF TGCGCCGACCTGGGCAGGGGGCTGTATGGCTACACCTTC
TRBJ1-5 TRBV10-3 TRBD1 - CASEDTGGNQPQHF TGTGCCTCCGAGGATACAGGGGGCAATCAGCCCCAGCATTTT
TRBJ2-5 TRBV19 TRBD1 - CASSTGTGNGLETQYF TGTGCCAGTAGTACCGGGACAGGGAACGGTTTAGAGACCCAGTACTTC
TRBJ2-3 TRBV2 - - CASSQGGFTDTQYF TGTGCCAGCAGCCAAGGGGGGTTCACAGATACGCAGTATTTT
TRBJ1-6 TRBV6-1 TRBD1 - CASSAGQGASPLHF TGTGCCAGCAGTGCGGGACAGGGCGCTTCACCCCTCCACTTT
TRBJ1-2 TRBV25-1 - - CASSDTGGLYGYTF TGTGCCAGCAGTGACACGGGTGGGCTATATGGCTACACCTTC
TRBJ2-7 TRBV7-2 - - CASSSQLAGTYEQYF TGTGCCAGCAGCTCCCAGCTCGCAGGCACCTACGAGCAGTACTTC
TRBJ1-6 TRBV5-4 - - CASSLATSNSPLHF TGTGCCAGCAGCTTAGCCACCAGTAATTCACCCCTCCACTTT
TRBJ1-2 TRBV5-1 - few CASSEPMGANYGYTF TGCGCCAGCAGCGAACCCATGGGGGCTAACTATGGCTACACCTTC
TRBJ1-1 TRBV6-5 - - CASSLDMNTEAFF TGTGCCAGCAGTTTGGATATGAACACTGAAGCTTTCTTT
TRBJ1-2 TRBV19 - - CASRKGDYGYTF TGTGCCAGTAGGAAGGGGGACTATGGCTACACCTTC
TRBJ2-4 TRBV7-2 TRBD2 - CASSMGLAGTSGIQYF TGTGCCAGCAGCATGGGACTAGCGGGGACCTCAGGCATTCAGTACTTC
TRBJ1-1 TRBV18 - - CASSPLQGEAFF TGTGCCAGCTCACCGTTACAGGGTGAAGCTTTCTTT
TRBJ2-1 TRBV5-1 - - CASSLGDTRDEQFF TGCGCCAGCAGCTTGGGGGACACTAGGGATGAGCAGTTCTTC
TRBJ2-3 TRBV4-1 - few CASSLVDDSTDTQYF TGCGCCAGCAGCCTGGTTGATGACAGCACAGATACGCAGTATTTT
TRBJ2-1 TRBV9 TRBD2 - CASSVGAGGPRDEQFF TGTGCCAGCAGCGTAGGGGCGGGAGGGCCCCGGGATGAGCAGTTCTTC
TRBJ2-1 TRBV5-1 - - CASSLQDYNEQFF TGCGCCAGCAGCTTACAGGACTACAATGAGCAGTTCTTC
TRBJ1-1 TRBV6-1 - - CASSEWGKDTEAFF TGTGCCAGCAGTGAGTGGGGAAAGGACACTGAAGCTTTCTTT
TRBJ1-2 TRBV11-2 - - CASSLDHGTAYGYTF TGTGCCAGCAGCTTAGATCATGGGACCGCCTATGGCTACACCTTC
TRBJ2-5 TRBV9 TRBD2 - CASSVGPSGLEETQYF TGTGCCAGCAGCGTAGGGCCTAGCGGATTAGAAGAGACCCAGTACTTC
TRBJ2-1 TRBV7-9 TRBD2 - CASSRIAGPNEQFF TGTGCCAGCAGCCGTATAGCGGGCCCTAATGAGCAGTTCTTC
TRBJ2-3 TRBV6-1 - - CASSDGAGRGTDTQYF TGTGCCAGCAGTGATGGGGCGGGACGGGGCACAGATACGCAGTATTTT
TRBJ1-2 TRBV5-1 TRBD1 - CASSLGQGNNYGYTF TGCGCCAGCAGCTTGGGACAGGGGAACAACTATGGCTACACCTTC
TRBJ1-1 TRBV14 TRBD1 - CASSALNLRVDRNRVNTEAFF TGTGCCAGCAGCGCACTAAATTTAAGAGTGGACAGGAACAGGGTGAACACTGAAGCTTTCTTT
TRBJ1-5 TRBV19 - - CASGPGGNNQPQHF TGTGCCAGCGGCCCGGGAGGGAACAATCAGCCCCAGCATTTT
TRBJ2-5 TRBV6-7 - - CASSAMTQYF TGTGCCAGCAGTGCTATGACCCAGTACTTC
TRBJ2-7 TRBV19 - - CASSKGISYEQYF TGTGCCAGTAGTAAGGGGATCTCCTACGAGCAGTACTTC